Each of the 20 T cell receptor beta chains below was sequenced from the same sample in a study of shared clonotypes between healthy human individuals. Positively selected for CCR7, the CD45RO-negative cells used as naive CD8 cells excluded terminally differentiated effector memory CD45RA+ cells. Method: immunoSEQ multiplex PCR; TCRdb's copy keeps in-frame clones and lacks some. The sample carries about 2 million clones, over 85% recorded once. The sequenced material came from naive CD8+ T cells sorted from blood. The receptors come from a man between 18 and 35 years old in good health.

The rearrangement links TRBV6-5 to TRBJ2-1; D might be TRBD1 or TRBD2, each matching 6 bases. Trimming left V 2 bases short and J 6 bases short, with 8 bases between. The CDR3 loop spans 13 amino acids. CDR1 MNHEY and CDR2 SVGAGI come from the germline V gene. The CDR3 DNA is TGTGCCAGCAGTTACACGGGGGCCAATGAGCAGTTCTTC. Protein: CASSYTGANEQFF.

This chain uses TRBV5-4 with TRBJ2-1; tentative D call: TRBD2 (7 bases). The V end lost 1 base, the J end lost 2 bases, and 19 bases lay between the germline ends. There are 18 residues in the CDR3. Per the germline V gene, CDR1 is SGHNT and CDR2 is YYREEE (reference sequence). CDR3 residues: CASSLRIWGRGTYNEQFF. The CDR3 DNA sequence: TGTGCCAGCAGCTTGCGGATCTGGGGGAGGGGGACCTACAATGAGCAGTTCTTC.

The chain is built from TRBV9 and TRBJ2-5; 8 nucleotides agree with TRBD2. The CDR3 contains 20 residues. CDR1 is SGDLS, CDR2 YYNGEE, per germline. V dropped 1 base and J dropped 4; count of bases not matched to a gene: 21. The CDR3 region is CASSVSSRGFERESPETQYF. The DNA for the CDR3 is TGTGCCAGCAGCGTATCCTCTAGAGGGTTTGAGCGGGAGTCTCCAGAGACCCAGTACTTC.

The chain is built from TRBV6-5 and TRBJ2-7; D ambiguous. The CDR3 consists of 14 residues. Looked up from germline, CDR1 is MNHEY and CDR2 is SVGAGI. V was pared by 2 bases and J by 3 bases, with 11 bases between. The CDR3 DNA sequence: TGTGCCAGCAGTTACGGAGAGCTTATCTACGAGCAGTACTTC. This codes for CASSYGELIYEQYF.

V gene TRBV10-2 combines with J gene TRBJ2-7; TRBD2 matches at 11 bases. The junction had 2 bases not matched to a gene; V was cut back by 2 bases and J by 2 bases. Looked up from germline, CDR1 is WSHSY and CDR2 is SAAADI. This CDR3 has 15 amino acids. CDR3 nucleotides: TGCGCCAGCAGTGAGCCTAGCGGGGGGACCTACGAGCAGTACTTC. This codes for CASSEPSGGTYEQYF.

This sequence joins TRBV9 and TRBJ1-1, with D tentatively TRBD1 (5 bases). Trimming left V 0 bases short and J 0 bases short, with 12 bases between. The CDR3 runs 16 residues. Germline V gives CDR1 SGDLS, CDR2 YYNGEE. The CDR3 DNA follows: TGTGCCAGCAGCGTAGAGGGAGGGGCCCTGAACACTGAAGCTTTCTTT. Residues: CASSVEGGALNTEAFF.

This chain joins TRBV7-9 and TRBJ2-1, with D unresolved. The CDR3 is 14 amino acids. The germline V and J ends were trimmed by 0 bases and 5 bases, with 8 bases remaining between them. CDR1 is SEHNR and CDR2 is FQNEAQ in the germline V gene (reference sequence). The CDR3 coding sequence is TGTGCCAGCAGCTTAGCCCTTGGTAACAATGAGCAGTTCTTC. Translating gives CASSLALGNNEQFF.

CDR3 amino acids: CASSLGGTGFTEAFF. In DNA form, the CDR3 reads TGTGCCAGCAGCTTAGGAGGGACAGGATTCACTGAAGCTTTCTTT. J is TRBJ1-1 and V is TRBV13, with 8 bases identical to TRBD1. Germline trimming cut 0 bases from V and 4 bases from J; bases unmatched to any gene: 4. CDR3 length: 15 amino acids. Germline CDR1 and CDR2: PRHDT and FYEKMQ (reference sequence).

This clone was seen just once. The CDR3 spells CATSHPAGVVETQYF. The CDR3, as DNA: TGTGCCACCAGTCATCCAGCGGGAGTTGTTGAGACCCAGTACTTC. This sequence joins TRBV15 and TRBJ2-5; 8 nucleotides line up with TRBD2. V trimming: 6 bases; J trimming: 5 bases; junction bases outside the gene matches: 11. In germline, CDR1 is LNHNV, CDR2 YYDKDF (reference sequence). The CDR3 is 15 residues long.

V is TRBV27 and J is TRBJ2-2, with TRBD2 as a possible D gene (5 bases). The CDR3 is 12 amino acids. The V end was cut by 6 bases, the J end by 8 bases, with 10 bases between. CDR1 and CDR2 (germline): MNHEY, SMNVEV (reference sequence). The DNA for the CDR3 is TGTGCCAGCAGCACATGGGAGGGGGAGCTGTTTTTT. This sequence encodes CASSTWEGELFF.

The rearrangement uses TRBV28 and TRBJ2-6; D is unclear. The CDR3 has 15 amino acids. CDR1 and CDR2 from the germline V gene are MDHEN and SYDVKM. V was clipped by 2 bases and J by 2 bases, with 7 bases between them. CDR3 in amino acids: CASSLARTGANVLTF. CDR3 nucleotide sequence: TGTGCCAGCAGTTTAGCTCGGACTGGGGCCAACGTCCTGACTTTC. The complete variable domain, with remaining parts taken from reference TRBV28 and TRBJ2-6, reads DVKVTQSSRYLVKRTGEKVFLECVQDMDHENMFWYRQDPGLGLRLIYFSYDVKMKEKGDIPEGYSVSREKKERFSLILESASTNQTSMYLCASSLARTGANVLTFGAGSRLTVL.

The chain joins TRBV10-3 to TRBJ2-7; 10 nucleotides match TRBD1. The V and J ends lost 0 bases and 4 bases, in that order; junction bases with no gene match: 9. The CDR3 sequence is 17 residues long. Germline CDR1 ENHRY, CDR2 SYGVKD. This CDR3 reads CAISESRAGTGVYEQYF. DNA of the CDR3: TGTGCCATCAGTGAGTCGAGGGCGGGGACAGGGGTTTACGAGCAGTACTTC.

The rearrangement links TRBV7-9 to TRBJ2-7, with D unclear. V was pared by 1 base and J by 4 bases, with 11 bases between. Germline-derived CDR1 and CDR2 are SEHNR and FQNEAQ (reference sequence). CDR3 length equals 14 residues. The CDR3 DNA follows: TGTGCCAGCAGCTTAGACCCTTTGGGGTACGAGCAGTACTTC. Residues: CASSLDPLGYEQYF. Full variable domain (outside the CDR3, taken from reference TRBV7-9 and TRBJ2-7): DTGVSQNPRHKITKRGQNVTFRCDPISEHNRLYWYRQTLGQGPEFLTYFQNEAQLEKSRLLSDRFSAERPKGSFSTLEIQRTEQGDSAMYLCASSLDPLGYEQYFGPGTRLTVT.

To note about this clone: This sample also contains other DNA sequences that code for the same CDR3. Written as DNA, the CDR3 is TGCGCCAGCAGCCCCACTTCGGCCTACGAGCAGTACTTC. It encodes CASSPTSAYEQYF. The chain joins TRBV4-1 to TRBJ2-7, with D unresolved. The V gene's germline CDR1 is MGHRA and CDR2 YSYEKL. The CDR3 spans 13 residues. V was clipped by 4 bases and J by 2 bases, with 9 bases between them.

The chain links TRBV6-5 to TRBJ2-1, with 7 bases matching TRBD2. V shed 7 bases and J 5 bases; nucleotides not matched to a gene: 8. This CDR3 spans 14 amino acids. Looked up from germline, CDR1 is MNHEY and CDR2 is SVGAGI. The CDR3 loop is CASTASGLHNEQFF. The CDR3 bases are TGTGCCAGCACAGCTAGCGGTTTGCACAATGAGCAGTTCTTC.

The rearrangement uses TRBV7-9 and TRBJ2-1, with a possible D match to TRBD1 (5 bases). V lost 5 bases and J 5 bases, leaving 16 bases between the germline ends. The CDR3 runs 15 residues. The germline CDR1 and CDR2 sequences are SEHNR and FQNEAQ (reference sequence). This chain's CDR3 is CASSPRQGWDNEQFF. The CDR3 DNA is TGTGCCAGCAGCCCACGGCAGGGTTGGGACAATGAGCAGTTCTTC. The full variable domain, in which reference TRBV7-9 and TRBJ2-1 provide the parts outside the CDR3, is DTGVSQNPRHKITKRGQNVTFRCDPISEHNRLYWYRQTLGQGPEFLTYFQNEAQLEKSRLLSDRFSAERPKGSFSTLEIQRTEQGDSAMYLCASSPRQGWDNEQFFGPGTRLTVL.

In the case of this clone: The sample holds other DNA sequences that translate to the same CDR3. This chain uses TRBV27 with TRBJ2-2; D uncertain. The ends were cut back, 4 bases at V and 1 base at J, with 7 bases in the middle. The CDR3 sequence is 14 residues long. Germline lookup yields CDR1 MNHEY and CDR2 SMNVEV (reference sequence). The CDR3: CASSSSVNTGELFF. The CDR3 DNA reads TGTGCCAGCAGTTCATCAGTGAACACCGGGGAGCTGTTTTTT.

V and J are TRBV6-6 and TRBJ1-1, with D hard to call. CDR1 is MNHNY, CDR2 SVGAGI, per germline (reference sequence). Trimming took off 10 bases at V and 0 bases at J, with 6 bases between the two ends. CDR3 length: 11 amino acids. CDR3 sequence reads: CATEVNTEAFF. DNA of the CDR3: TGTGCCACCGAGGTGAACACTGAAGCTTTCTTT.

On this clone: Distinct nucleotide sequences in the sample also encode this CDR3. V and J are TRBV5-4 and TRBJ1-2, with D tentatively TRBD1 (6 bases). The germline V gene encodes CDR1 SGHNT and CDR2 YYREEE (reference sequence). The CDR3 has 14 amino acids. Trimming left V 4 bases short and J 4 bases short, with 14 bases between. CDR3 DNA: TGTGCCAGCAGCCTCGGGCAGGGGACCTATGGCTACACCTTC. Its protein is CASSLGQGTYGYTF.

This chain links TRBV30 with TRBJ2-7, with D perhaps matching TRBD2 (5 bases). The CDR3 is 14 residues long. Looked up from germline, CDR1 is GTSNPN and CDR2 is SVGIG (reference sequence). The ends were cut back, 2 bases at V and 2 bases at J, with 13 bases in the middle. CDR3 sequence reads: CAWSSREGAYEQYF. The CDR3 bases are TGTGCCTGGAGTAGCCGGGAAGGAGCCTACGAGCAGTACTTC.